One sample yielded the 31 T cell receptor beta chains listed below, sequenced in a study of shared clonotypes between healthy human individuals. Data came from immunoSEQ multiplex PCR; TCRdb stores just in-frame clones and leaves some out. Here the sample spans 400,000 to 600,000 clones, roughly 83% being singletons. Sequenced sample: PBMCs. The receptors derive from a woman in her thirties or forties in good health. Some clones in this sample may be carry-over from other donors' samples.

The chain employs TRBV7-9 and TRBJ1-3, with a weak D call TRBD1 (5 bases). V dropped 1 base and J dropped 8 bases, with 18 bases sitting between them. Germline V gene data show CDR1 as SEHNR and CDR2 as FQNEAQ (reference sequence). The CDR3 has 16 amino acids. Here the CDR3 reads CASSLVFRVEDDTIYF. Written as DNA, the CDR3 is TGTGCCAGCAGCTTAGTGTTCAGGGTGGAAGACGACACCATATATTTT.

The chain's CDR3 is CASSPVRDKQFF. The CDR3 coding sequence is TGTGCCAGCAGCCCCGTCCGGGACAAGCAGTTCTTC. The V and J genes are TRBV11-2 and TRBJ2-1; the D gene is possibly TRBD1 (6 bases). Trimming took 5 bases from V and 11 from J, leaving 13 bases between them. CDR1 SGHAT and CDR2 FQNNGV come from the germline V gene. CDR3 length equals 12 residues. Supplemented by reference TRBV11-2 and TRBJ2-1, the full variable domain reads EAGVAQSPRYKIIEKRQSVAFWCNPISGHATLYWYQQILGQGPKLLIQFQNNGVVDDSQLPKDRFSAERLKGVDSTLKIQPAKLEDSAVYLCASSPVRDKQFFGPGTRLTVL.

The chain combines TRBV11-3 with TRBJ2-4; possible D gene TRBD1, 8 bases. Per the germline V gene, CDR1 is SGHNT and CDR2 is YENEEA. This CDR3 spans 13 amino acids. The germline V and J ends were trimmed by 8 bases and 3 bases, with 11 bases remaining between them. CDR3 sequence reads: CASHRGGKNIQYF. CDR3 nucleotide sequence: TGTGCCAGCCACAGGGGGGGCAAAAACATTCAGTACTTC.

V and J are TRBV7-9 and TRBJ2-5; D possibly corresponds to TRBD1 (6 bases). V was cut by 4 bases and J by 0 bases, with 9 bases left in between. CDR3 length: 14 residues. The germline V gene has CDR1 SEHNR and CDR2 FQNEAQ (reference sequence). CDR3 sequence: CASSSGQHQETQYF. The CDR3 nucleotides are TGTGCCAGCAGCTCAGGACAGCACCAAGAGACCCAGTACTTC.

The J gene is TRBJ2-3, the V gene TRBV11-3, with D tentatively TRBD1 (6 bases). The CDR3 runs 13 residues. The germline CDR1 and CDR2 sequences are SGHNT and YENEEA. V lost 5 bases and J 6 bases, leaving 12 bases between the germline ends. The CDR3 sequence is CASSGGQGDTQYF. DNA for the CDR3: TGTGCCAGCAGCGGGGGCCAGGGCGATACGCAGTATTTT.

This clone was counted ten times or more. The sample holds other DNA sequences that translate to the same CDR3. V is TRBV11-1 and J is TRBJ2-5, with D perhaps given as TRBD1 or TRBD2 (6 bases each). CDR3 length: 15 residues. Trimming left V 1 base short and J 1 base short, with 10 bases between. Germline CDR1 SGHAT, CDR2 FQDESV (reference sequence). Here the CDR3 reads CASSLGPGAQETQYF. As DNA, the CDR3 is TGTGCCAGCAGCTTAGGCCCGGGGGCCCAAGAGACCCAGTACTTC.

Of note for this clone: With only one base between it and a far larger clone, this is likely a read error. This CDR3 fails to terminate in the conserved phenylalanine or tryptophan, so it likely reflects a read error. V is TRBV6-1 and J is TRBJ1-2; possible D gene TRBD1, 6 bases. The ends were cut back, 10 bases at V and 5 bases at J, with 17 bases in the middle. The CDR3 is 13 residues long. CDR1 and CDR2 (germline): MNHNS, SASEGT. CDR3 nucleotides: TGTGCCATCGAGGGAGGGGGGAATTATGGCTACACCTCC. Encoded protein: CAIEGGGNYGYTS.

On this clone itself: Other nucleotide sequences from this sample produce the same CDR3. The rearrangement joins TRBV18 to TRBJ2-5; D remains unclear. The ends were cut back, 2 bases at V and 1 base at J, with 5 bases in the middle. The CDR3 extends over 13 amino acids. Looked up from germline, CDR1 is KGHSH and CDR2 is LQKENI. As DNA, the CDR3 is TGTGCCAGCTCACCAGGAATCCAAGAGACCCAGTACTTC. Encoded protein: CASSPGIQETQYF.

CDR3 region: CASKESAGALDTQYF. Here the CDR3 DNA reads TGTGCCAGCAAGGAGTCCGCGGGAGCTTTAGATACGCAGTATTTT. This chain uses TRBV2 with TRBJ2-3, with TRBD2 matching over 7 bases. Germline V gene data show CDR1 as SNHLY and CDR2 as FYNNEI. This CDR3 has 15 amino acids. Germline trimming cut 7 bases from V and 5 bases from J; bases unmatched to any gene: 12.

The sample holds one count of this clone. V gene TRBV7-2 combines with J gene TRBJ2-3; a weak D match, TRBD2 (5 bases). Germline V CDR1 and CDR2: SGHTA, FQGNSA. V lost 2 bases, J lost 5 bases, and 14 bases lay in between. The CDR3 totals 15 residues. CDR3 nucleotides: TGTGCCAGCAGCTTAAGTAGGTGGAGGCAAGATACGCAGTATTTT. Amino acids: CASSLSRWRQDTQYF.

This clone has just a few counts. The chain uses TRBV11-2 and TRBJ2-2, with TRBD2 matching over 7 bases. The V gene end was trimmed by 2 bases and the J gene end by 7 bases; junction bases not matched to a gene: 10. CDR1 is SGHAT and CDR2 is FQNNGV in the germline V gene. The CDR3 contains 16 residues. The CDR3 sequence is CASSLWGSGRVGELFF. The CDR3 DNA reads as TGTGCCAGCAGCTTATGGGGTAGCGGGCGGGTCGGGGAGCTGTTTTTT.

This sequence joins TRBV10-3 and TRBJ1-1; 8 bases align to TRBD1. This CDR3 contains 13 residues. Germline V lookup: CDR1 ENHRY, CDR2 SYGVKD. V lost 9 bases and J lost 0; bases outside the gene matches: 3. The DNA for the CDR3 is TGTGCCATTAAGACAGGGGTGAACACTGAAGCTTTCTTT. This sequence encodes CAIKTGVNTEAFF.

V and J are TRBV2 and TRBJ2-1, with 10 bases aligning to TRBD2. Per germline, CDR1 SNHLY and CDR2 FYNNEI. Trimming took 4 bases from V and 9 from J; bases not matched to a gene: 6. CDR3 length: 14 amino acids. Here the CDR3 reads CASSAIAGGVEQFF. In DNA, the CDR3 is TGTGCCAGCAGTGCGATAGCGGGAGGAGTTGAGCAGTTCTTC.

J is TRBJ2-5 and V is TRBV4-1, with D maybe TRBD2 (5 bases). Looked up from germline, CDR1 is MGHRA and CDR2 is YSYEKL. This CDR3 is 16 amino acids long. The V end lost 1 base, the J end lost 1 base, and 13 bases lay between the germline ends. The CDR3 DNA sequence: TGCGCCAGCAGCCAAGGGACTGCCAGTCCCCAAGAGACCCAGTACTTC. Translation gives CASSQGTASPQETQYF.

The chain links TRBV6-1 to TRBJ2-7; possibly TRBD1 for D (5 bases). The CDR3 is 13 residues long. Germline-derived CDR1 and CDR2 are MNHNS and SASEGT. CDR3 residues: CPKGAWGTYEQYF. In DNA form, the CDR3 reads TGTCCCAAAGGGGCCTGGGGTACCTACGAGCAGTACTTC.

The gene calls are TRBV13 and TRBJ1-2; no firm D call. Germline CDR1 and CDR2: PRHDT and FYEKMQ (reference sequence). This CDR3 has 16 amino acids. Trimming cost V 5 bases and J 3 bases, with 19 bases left between them. The CDR3 bases are TGTGCCAGCAGCCGGACGGGGAGGCTCACGTACTATGGCTACACCTTC. It translates to CASSRTGRLTYYGYTF.

Concerning this clone itself: Other DNA sequences of this sample code for an identical CDR3. The V and J genes are TRBV6-1 and TRBJ2-7; D is ambiguous. With 3 bases removed from V and 2 bases from J, the gap between germline ends came to 5 bases. Per the germline V gene, CDR1 is MNHNS and CDR2 is SASEGT. This CDR3 is 12 amino acids long. The CDR3 nucleotides are TGTGCCAGCAGTGATGGTACCTACGAGCAGTACTTC. Its translation: CASSDGTYEQYF.

This clone was seen a few times. The J gene is TRBJ2-5, the V gene TRBV7-2, with 10 bases matching TRBD2. Germline V lookup: CDR1 SGHTA, CDR2 FQGNSA. This CDR3 is built from 15 residues. Trimming cost V 2 bases and J 5 bases; bases outside gene matches: 5. CDR3 residues: CASSLTAGGGETQYF. The CDR3 bases are TGTGCCAGCAGCTTAACAGCGGGAGGGGGGGAGACCCAGTACTTC. Full variable domain (rest looked up from reference TRBV7-2 and TRBJ2-5): GAGVSQSPSNKVTEKGKDVELRCDPISGHTALYWYRQSLGQGLEFLIYFQGNSAPDKSGLPSDRFSAERTGGSVSTLTIQRTQQEDSAVYLCASSLTAGGGETQYFGPGTRLLVL.

This chain joins TRBV18 and TRBJ2-1, with TRBD2 matching 12 bases. From germline, CDR1 is KGHSH and CDR2 LQKENI. Trimming took 5 bases from V and 4 from J; bases not matched to a gene: 6. This CDR3 comprises 16 residues. The DNA of the CDR3 is TGTGCCAGCTCATCCAGGACTAGCGGGGATTACAATGAGCAGTTCTTC. Translation: CASSSRTSGDYNEQFF.

The chain has TRBV30 and TRBJ2-7; 7 bases are a match to TRBD2. Losses at the gene ends were 0 bases for V and 5 bases for J; bases not matched to a gene: 7. The CDR3 has 14 residues. Germline CDR1 is GTSNPN and CDR2 is SVGIG (reference sequence). CDR3 region: CAWSVQAGTNEQYF. The CDR3 bases are TGTGCCTGGAGTGTACAAGCGGGAACGAACGAGCAGTACTTC.

The chain links TRBV28 to TRBJ1-6; TRBD1 is a possible D gene (6 bases). Germline V gene lookup returns CDR1 MDHEN and CDR2 SYDVKM. This CDR3 has 16 residues. V was clipped by 5 bases and J by 9 bases, with 20 bases between them. The CDR3, as DNA: TGTGCCAGCAGTCAGACAAGGACAGTTCCTGTTTCACCCCTCCACTTT. Its translation is CASSQTRTVPVSPLHF.

The V call is TRBV19, the J call TRBJ2-7; 9 bases map to TRBD1. V lost 7 bases to trimming and J lost 4 bases; unmatched junction nucleotides: 5. CDR1 is LNHDA, CDR2 SQIVND, per germline (reference sequence). The CDR3 spans 13 residues. In nucleotides, the CDR3 is TGTGCCAGTACCCTGGGACAGGGTTACGAGCAGTACTTC. Translating gives CASTLGQGYEQYF.

This chain links TRBV5-4 with TRBJ2-5; the match to TRBD2 covers 11 bases. Germline V gene sequence: CDR1 SGHNT, CDR2 YYREEE (reference sequence). This CDR3 is built from 17 residues. J gave up 1 base and V 4 bases, and 9 bases lay outside the gene matches. The CDR3 coding sequence is TGTGCCAGCAGCGGCCAAGCTAGCGGGAGGAGCCAAGAGACCCAGTACTTC. Encoded protein: CASSGQASGRSQETQYF.

This rearrangement joins TRBV27 to TRBJ2-6; perhaps TRBD2 as D (5 bases). Per the germline V gene, CDR1 is MNHEY and CDR2 is SMNVEV (reference sequence). V was pared by 3 bases and J by 3 bases, with 9 bases between. The CDR3 runs to 15 residues. CDR3 region: CASSFGGRGANVLTF. The CDR3 nucleotides are TGTGCCAGCAGTTTTGGCGGGCGTGGGGCCAACGTCCTGACTTTC.

The gene calls are TRBV5-4 and TRBJ2-1; 7 positions match TRBD1. Trimming at V came to 4 bases and at J to 1 base, leaving 5 bases not matched to a gene. CDR1 SGHNT and CDR2 YYREEE come from the germline V gene (reference sequence). The CDR3 is 15 residues long. This CDR3 is CASSRKGQSYNEQFF. The DNA for the CDR3 is TGTGCCAGCAGCCGAAAGGGACAGTCCTACAATGAGCAGTTCTTC.

CDR3 residues: CASSLEGGGMNTEAFF. The DNA of the CDR3 is TGCGCCAGCAGCTTGGAGGGGGGAGGCATGAACACTGAAGCTTTCTTT. The J gene is TRBJ1-1, the V gene TRBV5-1; D perhaps matches TRBD1 (6 bases). The CDR3 consists of 16 residues. V was trimmed by 0 bases and J by 0 bases, leaving 12 bases between them. Germline assignment: CDR1 SGHRS and CDR2 YFSETQ.

The gene calls are TRBV30 and TRBJ2-3; TRBD1 matches 8 bases. The CDR3 runs to 16 residues. Germline V gene sequence: CDR1 GTSNPN, CDR2 SVGIG (reference sequence). Unmatched junction bases numbered 9, after V lost 4 bases and J lost 0 bases. CDR3 amino acids: CAWTFGTGLSTDTQYF. CDR3 sequence (DNA): TGTGCCTGGACCTTCGGGACAGGCTTAAGCACAGATACGCAGTATTTT.

This clone was picked up one time. The chain couples TRBV6-6 to TRBJ2-5; D gene ambiguous. Trimming cost V 3 bases and J 5 bases, with 19 bases left between them. The CDR3 runs 16 residues. CDR1 and CDR2 from the germline V gene are MNHNY and SVGAGI (reference sequence). CDR3 loop: CASSYWVSTGMETQYF. DNA for the CDR3: TGTGCCAGCAGTTATTGGGTTAGCACCGGAATGGAGACCCAGTACTTC.

This chain uses TRBV28 with TRBJ2-7; D not certain. The CDR3 is made up of 14 amino acids. V dropped 2 bases and J dropped 0 bases, with 8 bases sitting between them. Germline V gene lookup returns CDR1 MDHEN and CDR2 SYDVKM. The CDR3 reads CASSLMGNSYEQYF. Here the CDR3 DNA reads TGTGCCAGCAGTTTAATGGGGAACTCCTACGAGCAGTACTTC.

This clone has a handful of counts. The chain is built from TRBV28 and TRBJ2-7; 11 bases match TRBD2. This CDR3 has 13 residues. Per germline, CDR1 MDHEN and CDR2 SYDVKM. V lost 2 bases and J lost 6; bases outside the gene matches: 0. CDR3 protein: CASSLLAGGEQYF. Here the CDR3 DNA reads TGTGCCAGCAGTTTACTAGCGGGAGGCGAGCAGTACTTC. The whole variable domain, filled in from reference TRBV28 and TRBJ2-7, reads DVKVTQSSRYLVKRTGEKVFLECVQDMDHENMFWYRQDPGLGLRLIYFSYDVKMKEKGDIPEGYSVSREKKERFSLILESASTNQTSMYLCASSLLAGGEQYFGPGTRLTVT.

This clone was found a few times. The chain carries TRBV29-1 and TRBJ1-1; perhaps TRBD1 as D (6 bases). The CDR3 loop spans 14 amino acids. Germline V CDR1 and CDR2: SQVTM, ANQGSEA. CDR3 sequence (DNA): TGCAGTATACGCCGGGCAGGGGTGAACACTGAAGCTTTCTTT. The encoded protein is CSIRRAGVNTEAFF.